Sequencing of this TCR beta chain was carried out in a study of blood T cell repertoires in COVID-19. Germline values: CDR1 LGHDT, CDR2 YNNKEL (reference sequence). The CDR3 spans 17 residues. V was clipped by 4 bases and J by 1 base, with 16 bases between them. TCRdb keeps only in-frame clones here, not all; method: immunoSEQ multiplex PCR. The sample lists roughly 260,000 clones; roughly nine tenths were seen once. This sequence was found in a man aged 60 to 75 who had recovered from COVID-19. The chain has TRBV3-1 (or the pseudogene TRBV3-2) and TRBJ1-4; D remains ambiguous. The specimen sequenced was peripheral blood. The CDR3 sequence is CASSLTAVRLTNEKLFF. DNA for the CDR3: TGTGCCAGCAGCCTAACAGCAGTTAGATTAACTAATGAAAAACTGTTTTTT.